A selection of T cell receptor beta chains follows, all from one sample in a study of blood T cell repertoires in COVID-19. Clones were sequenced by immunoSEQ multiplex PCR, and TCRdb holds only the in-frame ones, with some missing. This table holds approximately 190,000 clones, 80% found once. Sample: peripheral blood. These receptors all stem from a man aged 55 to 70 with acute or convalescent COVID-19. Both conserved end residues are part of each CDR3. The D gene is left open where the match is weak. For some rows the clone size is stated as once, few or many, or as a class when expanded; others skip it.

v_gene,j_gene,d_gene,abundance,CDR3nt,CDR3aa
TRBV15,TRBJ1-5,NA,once,TGTGCCACCAGCAGAGATCGGAGAACAAACCAGCCCCAGCATTTT,CATSRDRRTNQPQHF
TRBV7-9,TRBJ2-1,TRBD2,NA,TGTGCCAGCAGCCCCTCCCCGACTAGCGGGATCTACAATGAGCAGTTCTTC,CASSPSPTSGIYNEQFF
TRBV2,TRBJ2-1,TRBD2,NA,TGTGCCAGCATGCTAGCGGGATACAATGAGCAGTTCTTC,CASMLAGYNEQFF
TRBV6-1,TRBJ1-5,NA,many,TGTGCCAGCAGTGAAGGAGCGGGGAATCAGCCCCAGCATTTT,CASSEGAGNQPQHF
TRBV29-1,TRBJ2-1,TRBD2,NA,TGCAGCGTTCTAGCGGACTACAATGAGCAGTTCTTC,CSVLADYNEQFF
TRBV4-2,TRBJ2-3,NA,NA,TGTGCCAGCAGCCAAGAATGGGCCGGCGGCACAGATACGCAGTATTTT,CASSQEWAGGTDTQYF
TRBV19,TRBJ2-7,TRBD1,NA,TGTGCCAGTAGACCGACAGGGACAAGCTCCTACGAGCAGTACTTC,CASRPTGTSSYEQYF
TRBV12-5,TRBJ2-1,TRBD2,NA,TGTGCTAGTGGTTTGACCGCTAGCGGGAGTAATTCGGTGAATGAGCAGTTCTTC,CASGLTASGSNSVNEQFF
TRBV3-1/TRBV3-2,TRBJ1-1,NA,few,TGTGCCAGCAGTGTTACAGGACCAAACACTGAAGCTTTCTTT,CASSVTGPNTEAFF
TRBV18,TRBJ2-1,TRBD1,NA,TGTGCCAGCTCACTGGGGACAGGTGCTTACAATGAGCAGTTCTTC,CASSLGTGAYNEQFF
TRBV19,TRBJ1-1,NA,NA,TGTGCCAGTAGTATTGGGCGGGTGAACACTGAAGCTTTCTTT,CASSIGRVNTEAFF
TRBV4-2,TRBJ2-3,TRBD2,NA,TGTGCCAGCAGCCTCCAAGGAGCGGGGTCCACAGATACGCAGTATTTT,CASSLQGAGSTDTQYF
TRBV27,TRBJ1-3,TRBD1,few,TGTGCCAGCAGTTCGGACAGGGGGCTTGGAAACACCATATATTTT,CASSSDRGLGNTIYF
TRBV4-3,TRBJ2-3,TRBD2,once,TGCGCCAGCAGCCTACAGTACAGAAGGTCGGGGGGAGAAGTCAGGGCAGATACGCAGTATTTT,CASSLQYRRSGGEVRADTQYF
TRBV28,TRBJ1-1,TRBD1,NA,TGTGCCAGCAGTACAGGGGGCACTGAAGCTTTCTTT,CASSTGGTEAFF
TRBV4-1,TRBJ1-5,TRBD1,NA,TGCGCCAGCAGCCAAGGGTTCGGCCGGGACAGAAATCAGCCCCAGCATTTT,CASSQGFGRDRNQPQHF
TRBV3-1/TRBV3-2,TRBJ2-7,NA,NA,TGTGCCAGCAGCCTCTCAGGCAGGGGATCGTACGAGCAGTACTTC,CASSLSGRGSYEQYF
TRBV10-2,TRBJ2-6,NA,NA,TGCGCCAGCAGTGAAGAGCGGAAACGTTACTCTGGGGCCAACGTCCTGACTTTC,CASSEERKRYSGANVLTF
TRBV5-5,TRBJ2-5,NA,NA,TGTGCCAGCAGCTTGGACGGGGAGGAGACCCAGTACTTC,CASSLDGEETQYF
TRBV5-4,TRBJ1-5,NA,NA,TGTGCCAGCAGCTTGTTTCCAGGGCCCAATCAGCCCCAGCATTTT,CASSLFPGPNQPQHF
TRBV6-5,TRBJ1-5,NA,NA,TGTGCCAGCAGAAGACAGGGCAATCAGCCCCAGCATTTT,CASRRQGNQPQHF
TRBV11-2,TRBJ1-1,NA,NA,TGTGCCAGCAGCTTAGAGTTCAGAAACACTGAAGCTTTCTTT,CASSLEFRNTEAFF
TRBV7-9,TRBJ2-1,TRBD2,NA,TGTGCCAGCAGCGCTGGGGGGGAGGGTGATGGCGATGAGCAGTTCTTC,CASSAGGEGDGDEQFF
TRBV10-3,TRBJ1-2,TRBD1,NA,TGTGCCATCAGTGGGGCAGGGGGTATCAATGGCTACACCTTC,CAISGAGGINGYTF
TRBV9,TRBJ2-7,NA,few,TGTGCCAGCAGCGTAGCTGGTGGGGCAGTATACGAGCAGTACTTC,CASSVAGGAVYEQYF
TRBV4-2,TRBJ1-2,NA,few,TGTGCCAGCAGCCAACCAGGCCAGCCACCAACTCAGGGGTCAAATGGCTACACCTTC,CASSQPGQPPTQGSNGYTF
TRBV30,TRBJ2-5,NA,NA,TGTGCCTGGAGTGTTCGGGTTCAAGAGACCCAGTACTTC,CAWSVRVQETQYF
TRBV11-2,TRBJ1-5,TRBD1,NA,TGTGCCAGCAGCTCCGGGACAGCCGGTCAGCCCCAGCATTTT,CASSSGTAGQPQHF
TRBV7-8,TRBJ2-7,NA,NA,TGTGCCAGCAGCTTAGATCGGGCCTACGAGCAGTACTTC,CASSLDRAYEQYF
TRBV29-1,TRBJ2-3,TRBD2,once,TGCAGCGTGGGACTAGCGGGGGCGACAGATACGCAGTATTTT,CSVGLAGATDTQYF
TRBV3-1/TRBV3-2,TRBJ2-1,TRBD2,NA,TGTGCCAGCAGCCATCGTATTAGCGGGGGGGCGTCCAATGAGCAGTTCTTC,CASSHRISGGASNEQFF
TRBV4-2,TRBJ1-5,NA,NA,TGTGCCAGCAGCCAAGATCTATCCAGCAATCAGCCCCAGCATTTT,CASSQDLSSNQPQHF
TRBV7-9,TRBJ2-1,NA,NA,TGTGCCAGCAGCTTAGGACGAATGGAGAAGCGTGAGCAGTTCTTC,CASSLGRMEKREQFF
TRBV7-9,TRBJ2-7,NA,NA,TGTGCCAGCAGCTTAGCTAGTCCCTACGAGCAGTACTTC,CASSLASPYEQYF
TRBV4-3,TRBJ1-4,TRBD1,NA,TGCGCCAGCAGCCAAGGCCCGGGGGACAGGGCCTCTAATGAAAAACTGTTTTTT,CASSQGPGDRASNEKLFF
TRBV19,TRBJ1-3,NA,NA,TGTGCCAGTAGTGGTACGAGAGCGGCATATGGAAACACCATATATTTT,CASSGTRAAYGNTIYF
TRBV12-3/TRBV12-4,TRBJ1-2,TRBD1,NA,TGTGCCAGCAGCTTGGACAGGGGTTATGGCTACACCTTC,CASSLDRGYGYTF
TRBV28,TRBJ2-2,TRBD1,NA,TGTGCCAGCAGCAACCGGGACAGGGGGTTTGTCACAACCGGGGAGCTGTTTTTT,CASSNRDRGFVTTGELFF